The 15 T cell receptor beta chains in this list originate from one sample, sequenced in a study of shared T cell receptors in the human thymus. Assay: immunoSEQ multiplex PCR; the TCRdb copy retains only in-frame clones and omits some. Of about 540,000 clones detected, 75% to 80% appear once; the ten largest clones hold roughly 0.013%. This same sample was also part of a study on human thymus T cells.

The specimen was thymocytes. Receptor source: a boy less than two years old with a congenital heart defect.

V usage is TRBV7-2 and J usage is TRBJ2-7, with unresolved D. V was shortened by 1 base and J by 1 base, with 8 bases between the two germline ends. The CDR3 has 14 amino acids. Germline V gives CDR1 SGHTA, CDR2 FQGNSA. Here the CDR3 reads CASSLDLSSYEQYF. CDR3 DNA: TGTGCCAGCAGCTTAGATTTGAGTTCCTACGAGCAGTACTTC. The full variable domain, in which reference TRBV7-2 and TRBJ2-7 provide the parts outside the CDR3, is GAGVSQSPSNKVTEKGKDVELRCDPISGHTALYWYRQSLGQGLEFLIYFQGNSAPDKSGLPSDRFSAERTGGSVSTLTIQRTQQEDSAVYLCASSLDLSSYEQYFGPGTRLTVT.

The J gene is TRBJ2-1, the V gene TRBV7-9; the D gene is possibly TRBD2 (6 bases). The germline gives CDR1 SEHNR, CDR2 FQNEAQ (reference sequence). This CDR3 is built from 14 residues. Trimming took off 5 bases at V and 7 bases at J, with 15 bases between the two ends. The CDR3 region has the DNA TGTGCCAGCAGCCGTAGTCTAGCGACGAATGAGCAGTTCTTC. Amino acid sequence: CASSRSLATNEQFF.

The chain has TRBV19 and TRBJ1-1; D gene ambiguous. The V gene's germline CDR1 is LNHDA and CDR2 SQIVND (reference sequence). The CDR3 is 14 residues long. Trimming removed 1 base at V and 4 bases at J, with 10 bases between. This CDR3 reads CASSIARSGTEAFF. CDR3 bases: TGTGCCAGTAGTATAGCCAGGTCTGGCACTGAAGCTTTCTTT.

This clone was seen a few times. This chain links TRBV19 with TRBJ2-1; 10 bases are a match to TRBD1. The V gene end was trimmed by 8 bases and the J gene end by 6 bases; junction bases not matched to a gene: 7. Germline V gives CDR1 LNHDA, CDR2 SQIVND (reference sequence). This CDR3 has 14 residues. The CDR3 DNA reads TGTGCCAGTGACCGAGGACAGGGGGGCAATGAGCAGTTCTTC. Amino acids: CASDRGQGGNEQFF. Full variable domain (rest looked up from reference TRBV19 and TRBJ2-1): DGGITQSPKYLFRKEGQNVTLSCEQNLNHDAMYWYRQDPGQGLRLIYYSQIVNDFQKGDIAEGYSVSREKKESFPLTVTSAQKNPTAFYLCASDRGQGGNEQFFGPGTRLTVL.

The chain recombines TRBV20-1 with TRBJ1-1, with TRBD1 as a possible D gene (6 bases). Deletions cut 0 bases from V and 11 bases from J, with 10 bases between. Germline CDR1 and CDR2: DFQATT and SNEGSKA (reference sequence). The CDR3 extends over 11 amino acids. CDR3 bases: TGCAGTGCTAGAGACAGGGGACGGGCTTTCTTT. Its protein is CSARDRGRAFF.

This clone was counted once. Other DNA sequences of this sample code for an identical CDR3. The V gene is TRBV2, the J gene TRBJ1-1, with 9 nucleotides matching TRBD1. The CDR3 has 14 amino acids. Trimming at V came to 7 bases and at J to 6 bases, leaving 9 bases not matched to a gene. The germline gives CDR1 SNHLY, CDR2 FYNNEI. The CDR3 nucleotides are TGTGCCAGCACCTGGGACAGGGAAGGCCCTGAAGCTTTCTTT. Amino acids: CASTWDREGPEAFF.

This clone was counted a few times. The chain joins TRBV5-6 to TRBJ1-3; TRBD1 aligns across 9 bases. CDR1 is SGHDT, CDR2 YYEEEE, per germline. Trimming at V came to 1 base and at J to 3 bases, leaving 11 bases not matched to a gene. This CDR3 comprises 18 residues. This CDR3 reads CASSLRDREAPDGNTIYF. The CDR3 coding sequence is TGTGCCAGCAGCTTGAGGGACAGGGAGGCTCCTGATGGAAACACCATATATTTT.

The genes are TRBV27 and TRBJ2-7; tentatively, D is TRBD2 (6 bases). Germline V lookup: CDR1 MNHEY, CDR2 SMNVEV (reference sequence). The CDR3 contains 16 residues. Trimming took off 2 bases at V and 0 bases at J, with 14 bases between the two ends. CDR3 bases: TGTGCCAGCAGTTTAGGTCGGGACTCGAGCTCCTACGAGCAGTACTTC. This gives the protein CASSLGRDSSSYEQYF.

The chain combines TRBV19 with TRBJ1-5, with 11 positions matching TRBD1. This CDR3 contains 16 residues. Per germline, CDR1 LNHDA and CDR2 SQIVND (reference sequence). J gave up 5 bases and V 3 bases, and 6 bases lay outside the gene matches. The CDR3 loop reads CASSIPGQGADQPQHF. The CDR3 nucleotides read TGTGCCAGTAGTATTCCAGGACAGGGGGCGGATCAGCCCCAGCATTTT. The variable domain in full, completed from reference TRBV19 and TRBJ1-5, reads DGGITQSPKYLFRKEGQNVTLSCEQNLNHDAMYWYRQDPGQGLRLIYYSQIVNDFQKGDIAEGYSVSREKKESFPLTVTSAQKNPTAFYLCASSIPGQGADQPQHFGDGTRLSIL.

This sequence joins TRBV5-4 and TRBJ2-1, with 8 bases identical to TRBD2. V shed 1 base and J 8 bases; nucleotides not matched to a gene: 11. This CDR3 has 16 amino acids. CDR1 is SGHNT and CDR2 is YYREEE in the germline V gene (reference sequence). DNA for the CDR3: TGTGCCAGCAGCTTGTGTGGGGGCAGCGGGAGCGATGAGCAGTTCTTC. This gives the protein CASSLCGGSGSDEQFF.

This clone occurred a few times. The V and J genes are TRBV10-1 and TRBJ1-1, with 8 bases that match TRBD1. Trimming removed 10 bases from V and 0 bases from J; junction bases left unmatched: 4. This CDR3 spans 13 amino acids. Germline V lookup: CDR1 WNHNN, CDR2 SYGVQD (reference sequence). This CDR3 reads CATRGQLNTEAFF. In DNA, the CDR3 is TGCGCCACCAGGGGGCAGCTGAACACTGAAGCTTTCTTT.

This clone came up once. This CDR3 is CASRSGSYEQYF. The CDR3 DNA reads as TGTGCCAGCAGAAGCGGGAGCTACGAGCAGTACTTC. V and J are TRBV2 and TRBJ2-7; 8 bases match TRBD2. V gave up 6 bases and J gave up 3 bases; unmatched junction bases: 1. From germline, CDR1 is SNHLY and CDR2 FYNNEI. CDR3 length: 12 amino acids. Complete variable domain (other parts from reference TRBV2 and TRBJ2-7): EPEVTQTPSHQVTQMGQEVILRCVPISNHLYFYWYRQILGQKVEFLVSFYNNEISEKSEIFDDQFSVERPDGSNFTLKIRSTKLEDSAMYFCASRSGSYEQYFGPGTRLTVT.

The V call is TRBV6-5, the J call TRBJ1-2; TRBD1 matches 11 bases. CDR1 and CDR2 from the germline V gene are MNHEY and SVGAGI. The CDR3 is 14 residues long. V lost 7 bases and J lost 6; bases outside the gene matches: 7. In DNA form, the CDR3 reads TGTGCCAGCACTAGGACAGGGGGCAAAGATGGCTACACCTTC. Translated: CASTRTGGKDGYTF.

V gene TRBV15 combines with J gene TRBJ2-1; 7 nucleotides match TRBD2. This CDR3 region has 16 residues. Germline assignment: CDR1 LNHNV and CDR2 YYDKDF (reference sequence). V trimming: 0 bases; J trimming: 4 bases; junction bases outside the gene matches: 6. This chain's CDR3 is CATSREALASYNEQFF. The CDR3 coding sequence is TGTGCCACCAGCAGAGAGGCACTAGCGTCGTACAATGAGCAGTTCTTC.

CDR3 protein: CASSLRAASYYEQYF. As DNA, the CDR3 is TGTGCCAGCAGCTTAAGGGCAGCTTCTTACTACGAGCAGTACTTC. The chain is built from TRBV7-3 and TRBJ2-7; D uncertain. V lost 1 base to trimming and J lost 3 bases, with 13 bases between them. The CDR3 has 15 amino acids. The germline gives CDR1 SGHTA, CDR2 FQGTGA.